This note documents a single T cell receptor beta chain sequence. Its specificity is unknown. This sample was taken from a study of cytomegalovirus exposure and HLA in healthy donors. Study-level points and caveats: A few CMV-associated chains were confirmed in vitro to be specific for CMV antigens.

The PCR made use of 60 Vbeta and 13 Jbeta primers. The repertoire was sequenced with immunoSEQ multiplex PCR; TCRdb's copy has only in-frame clones and lacks some. Of some 200,000 clones listed, approximately 70% are singletons. Donors likely had unrecorded immune exposures despite being nominally healthy when sampled. This CDR3 contains 12 residues. CDR1 is LNHDA and CDR2 is SQIVND in the germline V gene (reference sequence). Unmatched junction bases numbered 3, after V lost 5 bases and J lost 5 bases. The sequenced sample consisted of PBMCs. The chain combines TRBV19 with TRBJ2-7; 7 nucleotides agree with TRBD1. This TCR derives from a man aged 40-50 years in good health and CMV-seropositive. The CDR3 region has the DNA TGTGCCAGTAGTTCGCAGGGGGACGAGCAGTACTTC. Translated: CASSSQGDEQYF.